Each of the 25 T cell receptor beta chains below was sequenced from the same sample in a study of shared clonotypes between healthy human individuals. Method: immunoSEQ multiplex PCR; TCRdb's copy keeps in-frame clones and lacks some. The sample consists of millions of clones, around nine tenths of them appearing once. The sequenced material came from naive CD4+ T cells sorted from blood. Subset: CD45RA+ positively selected. Every receptor here comes from a man between 18 and 35 years old in good health.

This clone was seen only once. The chain uses TRBV19 and TRBJ2-1, with D unresolved. Germline lookup yields CDR1 LNHDA and CDR2 SQIVND (reference sequence). CDR3 length: 12 amino acids. The V end was cut by 3 bases, the J end by 9 bases, with 9 bases between. The CDR3 here is CASSIYGGEQFF. The CDR3 DNA sequence: TGTGCCAGTAGTATTTATGGTGGTGAGCAGTTCTTC.

The J gene is TRBJ1-1, the V gene TRBV5-1; tentative D call: TRBD1 (5 bases). This CDR3 has 14 amino acids. Germline CDR1 is SGHRS and CDR2 is YFSETQ. Trimming took 4 bases from V and 0 from J, leaving 10 bases between them. The CDR3 DNA follows: TGCGCCAGCAGCGAGGGACCGATGAACACTGAAGCTTTCTTT. Its protein is CASSEGPMNTEAFF.

V is TRBV4-2 and J is TRBJ1-2; D possibly corresponds to TRBD1 (5 bases). This CDR3 has 15 amino acids. Germline-derived CDR1 and CDR2 are LGHNA and YNFKEQ. The V end lost 0 bases, the J end lost 4 bases, and 12 bases lay between the germline ends. This chain's CDR3 is CASSQDYAGSYGYTF. CDR3 coding DNA: TGTGCCAGCAGCCAAGATTATGCAGGGAGCTATGGCTACACCTTC.

With respect to this clone: The junction shows a germline mismatch at one end, possibly a read error. The genes are TRBV6-5 and TRBJ2-1; tentative D call: TRBD2 (6 bases). The CDR3 runs 14 residues. Germline values: CDR1 MNHEY, CDR2 SVGAGI. The CDR3 here is CASSSRDSNNEQFF. For the CDR3, the DNA is TGTGCCAGCAGTTCCCGGGACTCCAACAATGAGCAGTTCTTC.

This clone was recorded only once. The chain is built from TRBV6-6 and TRBJ1-1; 9 nucleotides match TRBD1. Per germline, CDR1 MNHNY and CDR2 SVGAGI (reference sequence). The CDR3 length is 13 residues. The V gene end was trimmed by 6 bases and the J gene end by 5 bases; junction bases not matched to a gene: 4. The CDR3 bases are TGTGCCAGCAGCGGGACAGGGAGGACTGAAGCTTTCTTT. Translating gives CASSGTGRTEAFF.

V and J are TRBV10-3 and TRBJ2-1; 12 bases are a match to TRBD2. CDR1 and CDR2 (germline): ENHRY, SYGVKD. The CDR3 extends over 16 amino acids. With V trimmed by 4 bases and J by 9 bases, 10 bases remained unmatched. CDR3 nucleotides: TGTGCCATCAGTGCCCGGACTAGCGGGAAAGGTTCTGAGCAGTTCTTC. Its protein is CAISARTSGKGSEQFF.

The gene calls are TRBV7-8 and TRBJ1-5; 8 nucleotides match TRBD1. Germline assignment: CDR1 SGHVS and CDR2 FQNEAQ. V shed 6 bases, J shed 1 base, and the junction held 5 bases outside the gene matches. The CDR3 runs 15 residues. The CDR3: CASSWDRQSNQPQHF. CDR3 nucleotide sequence: TGTGCCAGCAGTTGGGACAGGCAGAGCAATCAGCCCCAGCATTTT. Combining the CDR3 with reference TRBV7-8 and TRBJ1-5 gives the whole variable domain GAGVSQSPRYKVAKRGQDVALRCDPISGHVSLFWYQQALGQGPEFLTYFQNEAQLDKSGLPSDRFFAERPEGSVSTLKIQRTQQEDSAVYLCASSWDRQSNQPQHFGDGTRLSIL.

This clone was observed once. J is TRBJ2-7 and V is TRBV30; D not resolved. Germline-derived CDR1 and CDR2 are GTSNPN and SVGIG (reference sequence). Trimming left V 0 bases short and J 0 bases short, with 9 bases between. The CDR3 has 14 amino acids. DNA for the CDR3: TGTGCCTGGAGTGTAGGCAGCAACTCCTACGAGCAGTACTTC. Amino acid sequence: CAWSVGSNSYEQYF.

The chain recombines TRBV7-2 with TRBJ2-7; D remains ambiguous. The V and J ends lost 4 bases and 1 base respectively, with 11 bases between them. CDR3 length: 14 amino acids. CDR1 SGHTA and CDR2 FQGNSA come from the germline V gene. DNA of the CDR3: TGTGCCAGCAGCTCCCCCCAAAAATCCTACGAGCAGTACTTC. Its protein product is CASSSPQKSYEQYF.

The chain uses TRBV5-5 and TRBJ2-5; D possibly corresponds to TRBD2 (7 bases). The CDR3 runs to 16 residues. Trimming shortened V by 3 bases and J by 4 bases, and 19 bases separated the two germline ends. The germline gives CDR1 SGHKS, CDR2 YYEKEE (reference sequence). The CDR3, as DNA: TGTGCCAGCAGCTGGGATGCGGGGGCCGGGGTAGAGACCCAGTACTTC. It encodes CASSWDAGAGVETQYF. Drawing the rest from reference TRBV5-5 and TRBJ2-5, the complete variable domain is DAGVTQSPTHLIKTRGQQVTLRCSPISGHKSVSWYQQVLGQGPQFIFQYYEKEERGRGNFPDRFSARQFPNYSSELNVNALLLGDSALYLCASSWDAGAGVETQYFGPGTRLLVL.

The chain links TRBV2 to TRBJ2-2, with TRBD2 matching 15 bases. V was pared by 6 bases and J by 0 bases, with 5 bases of the junction left unmatched. Germline V CDR1 and CDR2: SNHLY, FYNNEI. This CDR3 has 18 residues. The CDR3 loop is CASRDRTSGGANTGELFF. CDR3 nucleotide sequence: TGTGCCAGCAGGGATAGGACTAGCGGGGGGGCGAACACCGGGGAGCTGTTTTTT.

In nucleotides, the CDR3 is TGCAGCGGCACCGGGACAGGAAACTATGGCTACACCTTC. Protein product: CSGTGTGNYGYTF. The chain is built from TRBV29-1 and TRBJ1-2, with 8 bases that match TRBD1. The germline V gene has CDR1 SQVTM and CDR2 ANQGSEA. There are 13 residues in the CDR3. V was clipped by 7 bases and J by 2 bases; unmatched bases: 6.

The V call is TRBV7-6, the J call TRBJ1-1, with 8 nucleotides matching TRBD1. The CDR3 consists of 14 residues. Germline V gene lookup returns CDR1 SGHVS and CDR2 FNYEAQ. V lost 1 base to trimming and J lost 6 bases; unmatched junction nucleotides: 4. The CDR3 protein is CASSLDRQGSEAFF. The CDR3 region has the DNA TGTGCCAGCAGCTTAGATCGACAGGGGTCTGAAGCTTTCTTT.

A single count supports this clone. This chain links TRBV5-1 with TRBJ2-3; 9 bases line up with TRBD2. After removal of 0 bases from V and 6 bases from J, the junction contained 5 bases not matched to a gene. The CDR3 extends over 15 amino acids. Germline loops: CDR1 SGHRS, CDR2 YFSETQ. The CDR3 region is CASSLAAGGLDTQYF. Here the CDR3 DNA reads TGCGCCAGCAGCTTGGCTGCGGGGGGGCTGGATACGCAGTATTTT.

This chain connects TRBV7-3 to TRBJ2-2; 12 bases match TRBD2. In germline, CDR1 is SGHTA, CDR2 FQGTGA. V was pared by 5 bases and J by 4 bases, with 8 bases of the junction left unmatched. The length of the CDR3 is 17 residues. The CDR3: CASSTRGTSGSTGELFF. CDR3 DNA: TGTGCCAGCAGCACCCGCGGGACTAGCGGGTCCACCGGGGAGCTGTTTTTT.

This clone was detected once. The chain couples TRBV4-1 to TRBJ1-4; weak D call: TRBD1 (6 bases). The CDR3 is 16 amino acids. CDR1 is MGHRA and CDR2 is YSYEKL in the germline V gene. Trimming cost V 5 bases and J 0 bases, with 13 bases left between them. The CDR3 DNA reads as TGCGCCAGCAGCTGGGGAGGGGGGGCAACTAATGAAAAACTGTTTTTT. Protein product: CASSWGGGATNEKLFF.

Comments on this clone: The sample holds other DNA sequences that translate to the same CDR3. The chain is built from TRBV29-1 and TRBJ2-5; maybe TRBD2 (6 bases). V was cut by 7 bases and J by 4 bases, with 13 bases left in between. Germline V lookup: CDR1 SQVTM, CDR2 ANQGSEA. The CDR3 is 12 residues long. The CDR3, as DNA: TGCAGCGGGGCTCAGGGAGGAGAGACCCAGTACTTC. It codes for CSGAQGGETQYF.

V usage is TRBV5-1 and J usage is TRBJ2-1; D is perhaps TRBD1 (7 bases). The length of the CDR3 is 14 residues. Germline loops: CDR1 SGHRS, CDR2 YFSETQ. The V end was cut by 4 bases, the J end by 4 bases, with 12 bases between. CDR3 residues: CASSRGTAYNEQFF. The DNA for the CDR3 is TGCGCCAGCAGCCGCGGGACAGCATACAATGAGCAGTTCTTC.

The V gene is TRBV15, the J gene TRBJ2-1, with D possibly being TRBD2 (6 bases). Trimming removed 5 bases from V and 6 bases from J, with 11 bases in between. CDR1 is LNHNV and CDR2 is YYDKDF in the germline V gene (reference sequence). The CDR3 extends over 13 amino acids. DNA for the CDR3: TGTGCCACCAGCTCGACCGGGGGCAATGAGCAGTTCTTC. Its translation is CATSSTGGNEQFF.

The chain carries TRBV10-2 and TRBJ2-1; 7 bases line up with TRBD2. Germline V CDR1 and CDR2: WSHSY, SAAADI. V shed 2 bases, J shed 6 bases, and the junction held 4 bases outside the gene matches. This CDR3 contains 14 residues. The CDR3 coding sequence is TGCGCCAGCAGTGAGGCGGGAGCCATCAATGAGCAGTTCTTC. Protein: CASSEAGAINEQFF.

The J gene is TRBJ2-2, the V gene TRBV18; 9 bases are shared with TRBD1. Germline V CDR1 and CDR2: KGHSH, LQKENI. The trim removed 0 bases at V and 8 bases at J, leaving 13 bases unmatched. The CDR3 is 18 residues long. The CDR3 DNA sequence: TGTGCCAGCTCACCACCTTTTTCGGGACAGGGATCGGATGGGGAGCTGTTTTTT. It encodes CASSPPFSGQGSDGELFF. Full variable domain (missing parts from reference TRBV18 and TRBJ2-2): NAGVMQNPRHLVRRRGQEARLRCSPMKGHSHVYWYRQLPEEGLKFMVYLQKENIIDESGMPKERFSAEFPKEGPSILRIQQVVRGDSAAYFCASSPPFSGQGSDGELFFGEGSRLTVL.

The V and J genes are TRBV5-1 and TRBJ1-1; 10 nucleotides line up with TRBD1. CDR1 is SGHRS, CDR2 YFSETQ, per germline. J was trimmed by 5 bases and V by 4 bases; bases with no gene match: 8. The CDR3 has 15 residues. The CDR3 region has the DNA TGCGCCAGCAGCGCGACCGGACAGGGGGGAACTGAAGCTTTCTTT. Protein sequence: CASSATGQGGTEAFF.

With regard to this clone: The identical CDR3 is also encoded by other nucleotide sequences in the sample. V usage is TRBV18 and J usage is TRBJ2-7; no clear D. CDR1 and CDR2 from the germline V gene are KGHSH and LQKENI. The V end lost 2 bases, the J end lost 1 base, and 6 bases lay between the germline ends. This CDR3 has 13 residues. The CDR3 protein is CASSPVGSYEQYF. The CDR3 coding sequence is TGTGCCAGCTCACCAGTTGGGTCCTACGAGCAGTACTTC.

The chain uses TRBV6-1 and TRBJ2-1, with 7 bases identical to TRBD1. The germline CDR1 and CDR2 sequences are MNHNS and SASEGT. J was trimmed by 5 bases and V by 4 bases; bases with no gene match: 5. The CDR3 covers 14 residues. The CDR3 is CASSVPTGDNEQFF. The CDR3 nucleotides read TGTGCCAGCAGTGTACCCACAGGGGACAATGAGCAGTTCTTC.

CDR3 amino acids: CASSMGQGTTEAFF. The DNA for the CDR3 is TGTGCCAGTAGTATGGGACAGGGAACCACTGAAGCTTTCTTT. The V gene is TRBV19, the J gene TRBJ1-1; 9 bases match TRBD1. The CDR3 extends over 14 amino acids. V gave up 3 bases and J gave up 4 bases; unmatched junction bases: 3. Germline CDR1 reads LNHDA; CDR2 reads SQIVND (reference sequence). The whole variable domain, filled in from reference TRBV19 and TRBJ1-1, reads DGGITQSPKYLFRKEGQNVTLSCEQNLNHDAMYWYRQDPGQGLRLIYYSQIVNDFQKGDIAEGYSVSREKKESFPLTVTSAQKNPTAFYLCASSMGQGTTEAFFGQGTRLTVV.